The subject of this entry is one TCR beta chain. This clone's antigen is unknown. The record has no base qualities; no much larger clone is one base away. Including cysteine and phenylalanine, the CDR3 has 15 amino acids. Just the 45-base CDR3 DNA is kept, in frame starting at base 1. This sample is drawn from a study of blood T cell repertoires in COVID-19 (dated by TCRdb to 2020 to 2021). About the study as a whole: The collaborator samples originated in the United States, Italy and Spain and spanned the acute and convalescent phases of COVID-19. The material from the prospective study consisted of cDNA or gDNA derived from T cells, B-cell-depleted T cells, or PBMCs. Where available, HLA class I and class II types were obtained from metadata supplied by the sample provider rather than from assay-based typing. Samples came from the ongoing ImmuneRACE study (first 160 participants) plus 1,254 subjects from 6 global collaborators. The repertoires were released in a freely available public database intended as a resource for research on the immune response to SARS-CoV-2. Deeply sampled blood TCRbeta repertoires from subjects exposed to, actively infected with, or recovered from COVID-19 were included in the dataset. Nearly every sample came with metadata listing a de-identified subject ID, COVID-19 status, age in years and sex. Results the study describes overall, beyond this receptor: Clinical and demographic metadata were provided uncurated, with the amount varying by source and participant.

The immunoSEQ Assay, a bias-controlled multiplex PCR, was used to amplify TCRbeta CDR3 regions from genomic DNA. The original pipeline was this. The number of nucleated cells in each sample was estimated by amplification of reference gene primers within the assay. To quantify the absolute abundance of each unique TCRbeta CDR3 rearrangement, sequence reads were collapsed and filtered. Productive Simpson clonality was computed per sample as the square root of Simpson's diversity index over productive rearrangements. In TCRdb, the immuneACCESS table is reduced to in-frame sequences with V and J assigned. These tables do not hold every clone; where another copy was compared, an unresolved V gene accounts for under half, and the others remain unexplained. V and J calls and clone size come straight from that table; D and trimming were deduced from the DNA. Across this sample there are a few hundred thousand clones, with almost 90% seen only once. About 14% of the sample goes to the ten largest clones.

In the prospective study, participants were roughly 18 to 100 years old, resided in approximately 25 geographic areas of the United States, and were enrolled through a virtual design. In the prospective study, cohorts were assigned on the basis of participant-reported clinical history obtained from a screening survey and a study questionnaire. Each participant in the prospective study had whole blood, serum and a nasopharyngeal or oropharyngeal swab collected by mobile phlebotomists. Participants in the prospective study had the option to provide additional blood draws and questionnaires over a roughly two-month period. Before DNA extraction, blood samples from the prospective study were shipped at room temperature or frozen.

This chain joins TRBV21-1 to TRBJ2-5; TRBD2 was called by the table and not checked on the DNA. TRBV21-1 is a pseudogene locus. This receptor was taken from a woman aged 50 to 60 with acute COVID-19. The sample consisted of PBMCs or T cells enriched from blood (not recorded which). At the DNA level, the sequence is TGTGCCAGCAGCAAGGTACTAGGGACTAGAGAGACCCAGTACTTC. This sequence encodes CASSKVLGTRETQYF.